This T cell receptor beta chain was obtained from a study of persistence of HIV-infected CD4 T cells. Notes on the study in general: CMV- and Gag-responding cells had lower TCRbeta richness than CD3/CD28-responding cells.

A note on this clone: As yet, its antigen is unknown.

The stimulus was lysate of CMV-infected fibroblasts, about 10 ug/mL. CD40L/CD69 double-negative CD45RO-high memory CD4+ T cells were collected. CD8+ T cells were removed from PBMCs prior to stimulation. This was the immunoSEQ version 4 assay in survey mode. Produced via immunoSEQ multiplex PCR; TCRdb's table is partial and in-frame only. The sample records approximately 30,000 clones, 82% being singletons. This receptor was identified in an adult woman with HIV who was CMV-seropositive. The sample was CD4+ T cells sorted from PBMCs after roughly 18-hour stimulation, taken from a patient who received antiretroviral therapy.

The CDR3 region has the DNA TGTGCCAGCAGGACAGCCCTCTATGGCTACACCTTC. It yields the protein CASRTALYGYTF. This chain uses TRBV2 with TRBJ1-2; maybe TRBD1 (5 bases). V lost 6 bases to trimming and J lost 4 bases, with 9 bases between them. The CDR3 is 12 residues long. Germline assignment: CDR1 SNHLY and CDR2 FYNNEI.